Listed here are 9 T cell receptor beta chains from one sample, sequenced in a study of shared clonotypes between healthy human individuals. Produced via immunoSEQ multiplex PCR; TCRdb's table is partial and in-frame only. The table has approximately 1.5 million clones, approximately 98% seen once. Sequencing was done on a sample of naive CD4+ T cells sorted from blood. Documented subset: CD45RA+ positively selected. These receptors originate from a man aged 25-45 years in good health.

Worth noting for this clone: Other nucleotide sequences from this sample produce the same CDR3. The rearrangement uses TRBV5-1 and TRBJ2-3; D ambiguous. Germline CDR1 and CDR2: SGHRS and YFSETQ. V was pared by 0 bases and J by 0 bases, with 5 bases between. The CDR3 covers 14 residues. The chain's CDR3 is CASSLETSTDTQYF. CDR3 sequence (DNA): TGCGCCAGCAGCTTGGAAACTAGCACAGATACGCAGTATTTT.

Remarks on this clone: Other DNA sequences within the sample encode an identical CDR3. The CDR3 sequence is CASSLGLAGGNEQFF. CDR3 in DNA: TGCGCCAGCAGCTTGGGACTAGCGGGAGGTAATGAGCAGTTCTTC. The chain employs TRBV5-1 and TRBJ2-1; TRBD2 aligns across 13 bases. After removal of 0 bases from V and 7 bases from J, the junction contained 1 base not matched to a gene. CDR1 SGHRS and CDR2 YFSETQ come from the germline V gene. The CDR3 contains 15 residues. Full variable domain (rest looked up from reference TRBV5-1 and TRBJ2-1): KAGVTQTPRYLIKTRGQQVTLSCSPISGHRSVSWYQQTPGQGLQFLFEYFSETQRNKGNFPGRFSGRQFSNSRSEMNVSTLELGDSALYLCASSLGLAGGNEQFFGPGTRLTVL.

Written as DNA, the CDR3 is TGTGCCAGCACCCCCTCTGCGCGCCTTCTTAATGAGCAGTTCTTC. It translates to CASTPSARLLNEQFF. The chain employs TRBV7-9 and TRBJ2-1, with D hard to call. Germline V gene lookup returns CDR1 SEHNR and CDR2 FQNEAQ (reference sequence). Trimming stripped 7 bases from V and 7 bases from J, with 20 bases between. The CDR3 is 15 amino acids.

In its sample, this clone was seen once. The chain recombines TRBV6-6 with TRBJ2-7, with D possibly TRBD1 on 5 matching bases. The CDR3 has 16 amino acids. The ends were cut back, 2 bases at V and 4 bases at J, with 18 bases in the middle. The germline gives CDR1 MNHNY, CDR2 SVGAGI (reference sequence). CDR3 region: CASSYGASSPQYEQYF. In DNA form, the CDR3 reads TGTGCCAGCAGTTACGGGGCGAGTTCCCCCCAATACGAGCAGTACTTC.

The sample holds one count of this clone. The rearrangement links TRBV10-1 to TRBJ2-1, with TRBD1 as a possible D gene (6 bases). Trimming took off 5 bases at V and 4 bases at J, with 12 bases between the two ends. CDR3 length equals 14 residues. Per the germline V gene, CDR1 is WNHNN and CDR2 is SYGVQD (reference sequence). The CDR3 loop reads CASSRMGAYNEQFF. The CDR3 DNA reads TGCGCCAGCAGTCGTATGGGGGCTTACAATGAGCAGTTCTTC.

The chain couples TRBV28 to TRBJ1-4; weak D call: TRBD1 (5 bases). Looked up from germline, CDR1 is MDHEN and CDR2 is SYDVKM. This CDR3 spans 14 amino acids. V shed 5 bases and J shed 4 bases, with 11 bases lying between them. The CDR3 loop reads CASSDRQINEKLFF. The CDR3 DNA reads TGTGCCAGCAGTGACCGACAGATTAATGAAAAACTGTTTTTT.

The chain links TRBV6-1 to TRBJ2-7; a possible D gene is TRBD1 (6 bases). CDR3 length: 14 residues. The V gene lost 5 bases and the J gene lost 2 bases, with 13 bases spanning the gap. The germline gives CDR1 MNHNS, CDR2 SASEGT. The CDR3 sequence is CASSRIQGAYEQYF. The CDR3 bases are TGTGCCAGCAGTCGAATACAGGGAGCCTACGAGCAGTACTTC.

J is TRBJ2-7 and V is TRBV28; TRBD1 is a possible D gene (6 bases). The CDR3 runs to 15 residues. V gave up 2 bases and J gave up 2 bases, with 13 bases separating them. Germline CDR1 is MDHEN and CDR2 is SYDVKM. CDR3 sequence: CASSLNGQITYEQYF. CDR3 bases: TGTGCCAGCAGTTTAAACGGACAGATTACCTACGAGCAGTACTTC.

Turning to this clone: An end of the junction does not agree with germline; a read error may underlie this. The chain employs TRBV25-1 and TRBJ2-1, with D perhaps given as TRBD1 or TRBD2 (5 bases each). The germline gives CDR1 MGHDK, CDR2 SYGVNS. The CDR3 is 13 residues long. Here the CDR3 reads CASSKGPNNEQFF. Written as DNA, the CDR3 is TGTGCAAGCAGTAAGGGACCTAACAATGAGCAGTTCTTC.